The clone carrying this T cell receptor beta chain came up a few times. The target antigen is unknown. The sample belongs to a study of T-cell memory formation after mild COVID-19. Broader study findings: Whereas later expanders leaned CD4+, clones contracting day 15 to 85 showed a balanced CD4/CD8 makeup. Several responding clones turned up in pre-infection memory, indicating that cross-reactive memory may have taken part.

TCRdb analysed the 5' RACE reads with MiXCR anew, one entry per CDR3 protein. This table holds hundreds of thousands of distinct CDR3 sequences, over 20% found once. This TCR came from an adult woman who had mild COVID-19 (a few samples of this study predate the infection). Cell type and time point are not known. The specimen sequenced was PBMCs or a T cell subset sorted from them (not recorded which).

Here the CDR3 reads CASSLRTGGYQETQYF. CDR3 sequence (DNA): TGCGCCAGCAGCTTGAGGACAGGGGGGTACCAAGAGACCCAGTACTTC. The chain recombines TRBV5-1 with TRBJ2-5, with 10 positions matching TRBD1. This CDR3 spans 16 amino acids. V dropped 1 base and J dropped 0; count of bases not matched to a gene: 3. Germline V gene lookup returns CDR1 SGHRS and CDR2 YFSETQ. The complete variable domain, with remaining parts taken from reference TRBV5-1 and TRBJ2-5, reads KAGVTQTPRYLIKTRGQQVTLSCSPISGHRSVSWYQQTPGQGLQFLFEYFSETQRNKGNFPGRFSGRQFSNSRSEMNVSTLELGDSALYLCASSLRTGGYQETQYFGPGTRLLVL.